A selection of T cell receptor beta chains follows, all from one sample in a study of blood T cell repertoires in COVID-19. The assay was immunoSEQ multiplex PCR, and TCRdb's table has in-frame clones only and misses some. Of roughly 68,000 clones in the sample, 88% are singletons; the top ten hold around 10%. The sequenced sample was PBMCs or T cells enriched from blood (not recorded which). The receptors were sampled from a woman between 40 and 55 years old who had recovered from COVID-19. Both conserved end residues are part of each CDR3. The D gene is left open where the match is weak. The listing skips clone size in some rows; elsewhere it reads once, few, many or a size class.

CASSSRRLTEAFF	TGTGCCAGCAGCTCCCGCAGGTTAACTGAAGCTTTCTTT	NA	TRBJ1-1	NA	13	TRBV11-3
CASTRERDSPLHF	TGTGCCAGCACCCGGGAAAGAGATTCACCCCTCCACTTT	once	TRBJ1-6	NA	13	TRBV14
CASSYRGGSFYGYTF	TGTGCCAGCAGTTACCGCGGAGGGAGTTTCTATGGCTACACCTTC	NA	TRBJ1-2	NA	15	TRBV6-5
CASSLPGVGTANEKLFF	TGTGCCAGCAGCTTGCCGGGGGTGGGGACGGCTAATGAAAAACTGTTTTTT	NA	TRBJ1-4	NA	17	TRBV7-2
CATSRLLGTNEKLFF	TGTGCCACCAGCAGGCTCCTGGGCACAAATGAAAAACTGTTTTTT	NA	TRBJ1-4	NA	15	TRBV15
CASSQEQYSNQPQHF	TGCGCCAGCAGCCAAGAGCAGTATAGCAATCAGCCCCAGCATTTT	NA	TRBJ1-5	NA	15	TRBV4-1
CASSELRVNTEAFF	TGTGCCAGCAGTGAGCTACGGGTAAACACTGAAGCTTTCTTT	NA	TRBJ1-1	NA	14	TRBV2
CASSYSVNSPLHF	TGTGCCAGCAGTTACTCCGTTAATTCACCCCTCCACTTT	once	TRBJ1-6	NA	13	TRBV6-5
CASRILDRQIGELFF	TGTGCCAGCCGAATACTAGACAGGCAAATCGGGGAGCTGTTTTTT	NA	TRBJ2-2	NA	15	TRBV6-5
CASKRDRVRAGELFF	TGTGCCAGTAAAAGGGACAGGGTACGGGCCGGGGAGCTGTTTTTT	NA	TRBJ2-2	TRBD1	15	TRBV19
CASTENYGYTF	TGTGCCAGTACAGAAAACTATGGCTACACCTTC	NA	TRBJ1-2	NA	11	TRBV19
CASSYSSSESYGYTF	TGTGCCAGCAGTTACTCTTCTTCGGAGTCCTATGGCTACACCTTC	NA	TRBJ1-2	NA	15	TRBV6-5
CASSMGQGSYEQYF	TGTGCCAGTAGTATGGGACAGGGGTCCTACGAGCAGTACTTC	NA	TRBJ2-7	TRBD1	14	TRBV19
CASSQDWAGRETQYF	TGTGCCAGCAGCCAAGATTGGGCAGGGCGGGAGACCCAGTACTTC	NA	TRBJ2-5	NA	15	TRBV4-2
CASSATNRFTEAFF	TGTGCCAGCAGCGCAACCAACAGGTTCACTGAAGCTTTCTTT	NA	TRBJ1-1	NA	14	TRBV9
CASSQAFGGSTDTQYF	TGCGCCAGCAGCCAGGCTTTCGGGGGGAGCACAGATACGCAGTATTTT	NA	TRBJ2-3	TRBD2	16	TRBV4-1
CASSQIQGGYTF	TGTGCCAGCAGCCAAATACAGGGTGGCTACACCTTC	once	TRBJ1-2	NA	12	TRBV5-6
CASSQERGLTYEQYF	TGCGCCAGCAGCCAAGAAAGGGGGCTGACCTACGAGCAGTACTTC	NA	TRBJ2-7	TRBD1	15	TRBV4-1
CASSQAGGISGANVLTF	TGTGCCAGCAGCCAGGCAGGAGGGATCTCTGGGGCCAACGTCCTGACTTTC	NA	TRBJ2-6	NA	17	TRBV3-1/TRBV3-2
CASSLGTGSAYEQYF	TGTGCCAGCAGCTTAGGGACAGGGTCTGCCTACGAGCAGTACTTC	NA	TRBJ2-7	TRBD1	15	TRBV11-2
CASSPVEGINYGYTF	TGTGCCAGCTCACCGGTGGAGGGAATTAACTATGGCTACACCTTC	NA	TRBJ1-2	NA	15	TRBV18
CASSIMAGVNQPQHF	TGTGCCAGTAGTATAATGGCCGGAGTCAATCAGCCCCAGCATTTT	NA	TRBJ1-5	NA	15	TRBV19
CASSPGLAGETQYF	TGTGCCAGCAGCCCCGGACTAGCAGGGGAGACCCAGTACTTC	NA	TRBJ2-5	TRBD2	14	TRBV13